These 5 T cell receptor beta chains share one sample of origin, sequenced in a study of CD8+ T cells in alopecia areata. RNA extraction was followed by reverse transcription into cDNA, which acted as the sequencing template. This table comes from immunoSEQ multiplex PCR, and its TCRdb copy is limited to in-frame clones, with some not included. The sample lists some 100,000 clones, 44% occurring once. Treatment: oral pan-JAK inhibitor, 5-10 mg twice daily. The sequencing used CD8+ T cells sorted from blood, collected at week 24, from a patient treated with tofacitinib. These receptors all come from a human donor with alopecia areata.

This clone has a handful of counts. This sequence joins TRBV27 and TRBJ2-1; tentative D call: TRBD2 (6 bases). Germline V gene lookup returns CDR1 MNHEY and CDR2 SMNVEV (reference sequence). This CDR3 contains 11 residues. Trimming removed 5 bases at V and 10 bases at J, with 9 bases between. DNA for the CDR3: TGTGCCAGCAGTGGGGGGACGGAGCAGTTCTTC. This encodes CASSGGTEQFF.

The chain is built from TRBV4-1 and TRBJ2-1; D uncertain. Germline V gene lookup returns CDR1 MGHRA and CDR2 YSYEKL. This CDR3 has 14 amino acids. V was trimmed by 4 bases and J by 8 bases, leaving 15 bases between them. CDR3 bases: TGCGCCAGCAGCCGAGTCGTCGGGCACGATGAGCAGTTCTTC. It translates to CASSRVVGHDEQFF.

The chain has TRBV11-2 and TRBJ1-2, with 8 bases identical to TRBD1. Germline trimming cut 6 bases from V and 4 bases from J; bases unmatched to any gene: 4. Germline CDR1 is SGHAT and CDR2 is FQNNGV. CDR3 length equals 13 residues. The CDR3 sequence: CASRPTGAYGYTF. The DNA for the CDR3 is TGTGCCAGCAGACCGACAGGGGCCTATGGCTACACCTTC.

On this clone: The same CDR3 also results from other DNA sequences found in this sample. V usage is TRBV19 and J usage is TRBJ1-5; no clear D. Between the trimmed V and J ends, which lost 3 bases and 0 bases, there was a span of 9 bases. CDR1 LNHDA and CDR2 SQIVND come from the germline V gene (reference sequence). This CDR3 is 15 amino acids long. The CDR3 here is CASSMAGYSNQPQHF. CDR3 DNA: TGTGCCAGTAGTATGGCAGGTTATAGCAATCAGCCCCAGCATTTT.

There are a few counts of this clone. This chain links TRBV29-1 with TRBJ1-1; TRBD1 matches 9 bases. Germline CDR1 reads SQVTM; CDR2 reads ANQGSEA. There are 12 residues in the CDR3. J lost 4 bases, V lost 6 bases, and 3 bases had no gene match. The CDR3 coding sequence is TGCAGCGTCAGACAGGGGGGCACTGAAGCTTTCTTT. Protein: CSVRQGGTEAFF. Full variable domain (missing parts from reference TRBV29-1 and TRBJ1-1): SAVISQKPSRDICQRGTSLTIQCQVDSQVTMMFWYRQQPGQSLTLIATANQGSEATYESGFVIDKFPISRPNLTFSTLTVSNMSPEDSSIYLCSVRQGGTEAFFGQGTRLTVV.